Reported below is one TCR beta chain. Its matching antigen is unknown. The sample belongs to a study of T cell repertoires in cytomegalovirus infection. Study details: CMV epitopes used comprised recently identified HLA-C-restricted ones and well-studied HLA-B-restricted ones. Through public TCR beta signatures, both CMV infection and matching HLA type were indicated. General study points: There were carriers of CMV plus the relevant HLA, and cumulative public TCR beta family frequency identified them. Ex vivo, HLA-C-restricted CMV-specific TCR beta clonotypes prevailed over the rest of the response.

Trimming cost V 5 bases and J 5 bases, with 15 bases left between them. CDR1 and CDR2 from the germline V gene are MNHEY and SMNVEV (reference sequence). The CDR3 has 15 amino acids. Via MiXCR, TCRdb re-called the reads, giving one row per CDR3 protein. The data contain roughly 990,000 distinct CDR3 sequences, around 31% of them seen just once; the ten biggest clones take up roughly 13%. The source was cultured CD8+ T cells from PBMCs, collected from culture after CMV antigen stimulation. This rearrangement joins TRBV27 to TRBJ1-4; TRBD1 is a possible D gene (6 bases). The receptor's source is a human donor in good health (CMV status not recorded). Some clones in this sample may be carry-over from other donors' samples. CDR3 nucleotide sequence: TGTGCCAGCAGTCCCAGACAGGATCAGAATGAAAAACTGTTTTTT. It is translated as CASSPRQDQNEKLFF.